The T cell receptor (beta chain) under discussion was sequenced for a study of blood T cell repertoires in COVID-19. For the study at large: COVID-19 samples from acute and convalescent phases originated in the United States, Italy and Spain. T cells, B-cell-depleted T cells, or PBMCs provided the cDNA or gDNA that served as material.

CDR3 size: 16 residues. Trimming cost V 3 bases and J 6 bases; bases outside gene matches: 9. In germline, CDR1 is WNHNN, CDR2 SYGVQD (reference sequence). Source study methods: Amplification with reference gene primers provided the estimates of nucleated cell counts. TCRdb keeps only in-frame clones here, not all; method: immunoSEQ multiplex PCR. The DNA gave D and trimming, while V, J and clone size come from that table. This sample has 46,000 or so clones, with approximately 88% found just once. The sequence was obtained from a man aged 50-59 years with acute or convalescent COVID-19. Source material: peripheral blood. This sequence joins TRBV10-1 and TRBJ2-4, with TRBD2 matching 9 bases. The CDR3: CASSESGGTIGNIQYF. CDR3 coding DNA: TGCGCCAGCAGTGAAAGCGGGGGGACCATCGGAAACATTCAGTACTTC.